This T cell receptor (beta chain) is from a study of blood T cells in healthy people across ages. The second PCR ran roughly 6 to 11 cycles with a sample-barcoded 5' primer and J-beta primers. Every single cDNA molecule received a tag from a template-switch adaptor with 12 random nucleotides. Each CDR3 protein is one row after TCRdb ran MiXCR on the 5' RACE reads. The profile shows hundreds of thousands of distinct CDR3 sequences, 58% of them singletons. Germline loops: CDR1 SQVTM, CDR2 ANQGSEA. CDR3 length: 12 amino acids. Trimming stripped 4 bases from V and 1 base from J, with 7 bases between. Healthy Caucasian individuals from Russia aged 6 to 90 served as donors. Total RNA was isolated from each sample in quantities of at least 6 micrograms. There are a few counts of this clonotype.

This TCR came from a man aged 25-45 years in good health. The chain carries TRBV29-1 and TRBJ1-1, with D uncertain. The sample consisted of blood. The CDR3 DNA reads TGCAGCGTTGGGCGCAGGAACACTGAAGCTTTCTTT. Translating it yields CSVGRRNTEAFF.